This T cell receptor beta chain was observed in a study of technical replicates of blood from a handful of donors. V dropped 5 bases and J dropped 7; count of bases not matched to a gene: 14. Germline V gives CDR1 SGHVS, CDR2 FQNEAQ. The CDR3 extends over 15 amino acids. This table comes from immunoSEQ multiplex PCR, and its TCRdb copy is limited to in-frame clones, with some not included. Seen here are some 14,000 clones, over 70% observed once, and the top ten hold about 12%. The chain carries TRBV7-8 and TRBJ2-7, with 7 nucleotides matching TRBD2. This TCR was recovered from a human donor in good health. The sample consisted of PBMCs. This CDR3 reads CASSALAALGDEQYF. CDR3 nucleotides: TGTGCCAGCAGCGCCCTAGCGGCCCTCGGGGATGAGCAGTACTTC.